The T cell receptor beta chain described here comes from a study of Graves' ophthalmopathy and Graves' hyperthyroidism. Study summary: Before any treatment, peripheral blood was taken at the initial diagnosis. Study results and limitations: The model's prediction of ophthalmopathy progression had about 70% sensitivity and 72% to 80% specificity. A majority of expanded thyroid clonotypes exceeding 0.001 frequency were likewise present in blood.

Uncontrolled infections, other autoimmune diseases, pregnancy or lactation barred patients from enrollment. Ten or more counts support this clonotype. Its antigen remains unidentified. RNA transcripts provided the template for amplifying TCR beta CDR3 regions. After a first-round RT-PCR with HTBI primers, a second-round multiplex PCR was run. TCRdb reprocessed the multiplex PCR reads with MiXCR, giving one entry per CDR3 protein. This table has about 160,000 distinct CDR3 sequences, under 40% appearing once. In germline, CDR1 is LGHDT, CDR2 YNNKEL (reference sequence). The CDR3 is made up of 15 amino acids. V was clipped by 2 bases and J by 6 bases, with 17 bases between them.

The clonotype was recovered from a woman aged 40 to 50 with Graves' ophthalmopathy. The material sequenced was peripheral blood. The V gene is TRBV3-1, the J gene TRBJ2-7, with D possibly being TRBD1 (7 bases). CDR3 in amino acids: CASSQSGGLRTEQYF. The DNA of the CDR3 is TGTGCCAGCAGCCAATCAGGGGGACTCAGGACCGAGCAGTACTTC.